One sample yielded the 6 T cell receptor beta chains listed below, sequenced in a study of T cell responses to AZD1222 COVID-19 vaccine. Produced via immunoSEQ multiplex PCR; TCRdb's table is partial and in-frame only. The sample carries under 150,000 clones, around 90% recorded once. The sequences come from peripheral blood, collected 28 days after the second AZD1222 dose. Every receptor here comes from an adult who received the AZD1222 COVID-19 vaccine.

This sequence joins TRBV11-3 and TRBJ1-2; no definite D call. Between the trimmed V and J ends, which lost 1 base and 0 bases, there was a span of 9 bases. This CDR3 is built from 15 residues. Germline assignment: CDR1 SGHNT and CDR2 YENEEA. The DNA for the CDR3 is TGTGCCAGCAGCTTAGGGCCGGATACTAACTATGGCTACACCTTC. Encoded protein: CASSLGPDTNYGYTF. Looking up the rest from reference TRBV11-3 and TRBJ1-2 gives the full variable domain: EAGVVQSPRYKIIEKKQPVAFWCNPISGHNTLYWYLQNLGQGPELLIRYENEEAVDDSQLPKDRFSAERLKGVDSTLKIQPAELGDSAVYLCASSLGPDTNYGYTFGSGTRLTVV.

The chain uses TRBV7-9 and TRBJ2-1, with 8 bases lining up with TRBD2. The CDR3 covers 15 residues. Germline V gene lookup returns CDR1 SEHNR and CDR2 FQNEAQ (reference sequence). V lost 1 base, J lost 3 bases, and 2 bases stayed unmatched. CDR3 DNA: TGTGCCAGCAGCTTAGTTGGGACTAGCTACAATGAGCAGTTCTTC. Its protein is CASSLVGTSYNEQFF.

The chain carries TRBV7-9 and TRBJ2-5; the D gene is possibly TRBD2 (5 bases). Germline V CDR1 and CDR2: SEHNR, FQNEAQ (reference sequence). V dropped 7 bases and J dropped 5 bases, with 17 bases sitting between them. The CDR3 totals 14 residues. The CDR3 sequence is CASTKRSGGETQYF. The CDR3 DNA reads TGTGCCAGCACCAAGCGCAGTGGCGGGGAGACCCAGTACTTC.

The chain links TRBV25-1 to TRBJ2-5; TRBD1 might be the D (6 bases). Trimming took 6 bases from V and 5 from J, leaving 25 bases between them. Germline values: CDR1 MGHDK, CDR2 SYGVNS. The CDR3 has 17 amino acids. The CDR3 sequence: CASRDNRALMREETQYF. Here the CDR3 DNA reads TGTGCCAGCAGGGATAACAGGGCCCTAATGAGGGAGGAGACCCAGTACTTC.

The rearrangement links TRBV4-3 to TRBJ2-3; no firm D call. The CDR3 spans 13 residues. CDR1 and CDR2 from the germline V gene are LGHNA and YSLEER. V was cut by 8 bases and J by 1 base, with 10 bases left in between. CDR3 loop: CASGSRGTDTQYF. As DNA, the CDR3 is TGCGCCAGCGGATCACGGGGCACAGATACGCAGTATTTT.

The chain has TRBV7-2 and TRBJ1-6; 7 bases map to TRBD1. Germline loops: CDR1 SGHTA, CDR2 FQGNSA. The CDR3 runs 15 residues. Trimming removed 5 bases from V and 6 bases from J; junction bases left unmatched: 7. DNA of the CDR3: TGTGCCAGCAGCCCAGGGGGACAGAGTAATTCACCCCTCCACTTT. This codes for CASSPGGQSNSPLHF.